This T cell receptor beta chain originates from a study of blood T cell repertoires in COVID-19. Whole-study context: The study drew acute and convalescent COVID-19 samples from the United States, Italy and Spain.

Germline loops: CDR1 SGHDN, CDR2 FVKESK. There are 13 residues in the CDR3. Trimming left V 4 bases short and J 4 bases short, with 10 bases between. Sequencing used immunoSEQ multiplex PCR; TCRdb keeps in-frame clones, though not all of them. The data show 150,000 to 200,000 clones, approximately 89% seen once. Sequencing was carried out using peripheral blood. The source of this sequence is a man between 65 and 85 years old with acute or convalescent COVID-19. This chain joins TRBV14 and TRBJ1-2; D remains unclear. CDR3 loop: CASSRPGSYGYTF. The CDR3 DNA reads TGTGCCAGCAGCCGGCCCGGGAGCTATGGCTACACCTTC. Full variable domain (remainder filled in from reference TRBV14 and TRBJ1-2): EAGVTQFPSHSVIEKGQTVTLRCDPISGHDNLYWYRRVMGKEIKFLLHFVKESKQDESGMPNNRFLAERTGGTYSTLKVQPAELEDSGVYFCASSRPGSYGYTFGSGTRLTVV.